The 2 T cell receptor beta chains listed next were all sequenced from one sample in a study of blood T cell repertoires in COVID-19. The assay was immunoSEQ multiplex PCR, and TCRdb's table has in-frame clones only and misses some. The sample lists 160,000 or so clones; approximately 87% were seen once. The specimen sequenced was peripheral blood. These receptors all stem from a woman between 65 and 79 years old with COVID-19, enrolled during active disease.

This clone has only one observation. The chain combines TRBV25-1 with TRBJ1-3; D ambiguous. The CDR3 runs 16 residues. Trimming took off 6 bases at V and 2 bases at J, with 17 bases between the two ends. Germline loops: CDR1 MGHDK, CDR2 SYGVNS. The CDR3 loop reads CASRQASSATGNTIYF. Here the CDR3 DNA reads TGTGCCAGCAGGCAGGCCTCCTCTGCTACTGGAAACACCATATATTTT.

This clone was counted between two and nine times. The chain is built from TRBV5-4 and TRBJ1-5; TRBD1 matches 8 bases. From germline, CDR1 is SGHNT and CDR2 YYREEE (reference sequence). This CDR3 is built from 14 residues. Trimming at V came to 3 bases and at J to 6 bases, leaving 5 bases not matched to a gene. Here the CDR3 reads CASSSGGKGQPQHF. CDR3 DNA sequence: TGTGCCAGCAGCTCAGGGGGCAAGGGTCAGCCCCAGCATTTT.